The present T cell receptor (beta chain) was sequenced within a study of CXCR4 blockade with PD-1 therapy in pancreatic cancer. Germline CDR1 is LNHDA and CDR2 is SQIVND (reference sequence). CDR3 size: 14 residues. Deletions cut 3 bases from V and 6 bases from J, with 13 bases between. Only in-frame clones appear in the TCRdb table, and some are missing; sequencing was by immunoSEQ multiplex PCR. In the table there are about 17,000 clones, about 72% of which are singletons. The V and J genes are TRBV19 and TRBJ2-3, with D uncertain. Sequenced material: tumor tissue. The receptor was derived from a human donor with pancreatic ductal adenocarcinoma. The CDR3 nucleotides are TGTGCCAGTAGTATTGGGCGCTCGGAGGATACGCAGTATTTT. Translated, it gives CASSIGRSEDTQYF.